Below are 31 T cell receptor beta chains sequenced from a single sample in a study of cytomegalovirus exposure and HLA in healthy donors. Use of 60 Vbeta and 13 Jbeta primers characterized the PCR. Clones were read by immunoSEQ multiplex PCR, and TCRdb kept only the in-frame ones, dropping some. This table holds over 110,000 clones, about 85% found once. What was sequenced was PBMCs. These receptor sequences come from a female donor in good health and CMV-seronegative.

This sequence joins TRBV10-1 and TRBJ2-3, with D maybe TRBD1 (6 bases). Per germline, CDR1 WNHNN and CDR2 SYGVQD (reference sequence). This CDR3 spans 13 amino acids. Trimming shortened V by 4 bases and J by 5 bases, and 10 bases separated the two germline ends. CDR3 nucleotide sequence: TGCGCCAGCAGTGTAGGGGGAGAAGATACGCAGTATTTT. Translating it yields CASSVGGEDTQYF.

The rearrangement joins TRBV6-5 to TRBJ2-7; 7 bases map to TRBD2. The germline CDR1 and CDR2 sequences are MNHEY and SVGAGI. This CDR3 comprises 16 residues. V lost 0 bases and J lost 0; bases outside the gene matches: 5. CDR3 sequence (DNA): TGTGCCAGCAGTTACTCTGGCGGGGGAAACTCCTACGAGCAGTACTTC. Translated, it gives CASSYSGGGNSYEQYF.

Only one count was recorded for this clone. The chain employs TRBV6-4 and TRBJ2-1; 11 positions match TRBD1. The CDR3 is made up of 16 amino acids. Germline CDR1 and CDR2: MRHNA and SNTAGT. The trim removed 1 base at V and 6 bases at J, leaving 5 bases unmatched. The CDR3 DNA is TGTGCCAGCAGTGACTACTGGGACAGGGGGGGCAATGAGCAGTTCTTC. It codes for CASSDYWDRGGNEQFF.

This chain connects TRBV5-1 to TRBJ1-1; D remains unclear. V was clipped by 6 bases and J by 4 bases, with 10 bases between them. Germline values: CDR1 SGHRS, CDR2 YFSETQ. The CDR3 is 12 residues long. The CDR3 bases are TGCGCCAGCACGCTGGGAGGCACTGAAGCTTTCTTT. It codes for CASTLGGTEAFF.

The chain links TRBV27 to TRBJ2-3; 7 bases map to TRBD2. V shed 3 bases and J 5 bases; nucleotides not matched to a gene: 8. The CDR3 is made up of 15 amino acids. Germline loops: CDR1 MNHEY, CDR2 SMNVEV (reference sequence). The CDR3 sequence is CASSLLGRAKDTQYF. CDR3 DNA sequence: TGTGCCAGCAGTTTGTTAGGGAGGGCGAAAGATACGCAGTATTTT.

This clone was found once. In nucleotides, the CDR3 is TGCGCCAGCAGCCCCGCCGGCGAGGCGAACACCGGGGAGCTGTTTTTT. Its translation is CASSPAGEANTGELFF. The V and J genes are TRBV5-1 and TRBJ2-2; no clear D gene. In germline, CDR1 is SGHRS, CDR2 YFSETQ. The CDR3 runs 16 residues. The ends were cut back, 4 bases at V and 0 bases at J, with 13 bases in the middle.

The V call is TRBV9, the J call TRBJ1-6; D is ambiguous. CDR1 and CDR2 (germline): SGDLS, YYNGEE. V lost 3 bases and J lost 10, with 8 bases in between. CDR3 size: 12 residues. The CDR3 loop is CASSGPESPLHF. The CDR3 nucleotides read TGTGCCAGCAGCGGGCCGGAGTCACCCCTCCACTTT.

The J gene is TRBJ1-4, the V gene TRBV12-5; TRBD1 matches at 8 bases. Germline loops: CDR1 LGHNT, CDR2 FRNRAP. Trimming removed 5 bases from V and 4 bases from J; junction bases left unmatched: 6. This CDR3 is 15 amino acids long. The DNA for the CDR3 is TGTGCTAGTGGTACCGGACAGGGTAGTAATGAAAAACTGTTTTTT. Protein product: CASGTGQGSNEKLFF.

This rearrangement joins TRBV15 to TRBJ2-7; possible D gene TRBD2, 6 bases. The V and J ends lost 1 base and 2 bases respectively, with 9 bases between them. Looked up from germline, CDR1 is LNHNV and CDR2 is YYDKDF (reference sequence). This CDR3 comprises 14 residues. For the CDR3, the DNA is TGTGCCACCAGCAGAGCGGGAGCCACCTACGAGCAGTACTTC. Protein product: CATSRAGATYEQYF.

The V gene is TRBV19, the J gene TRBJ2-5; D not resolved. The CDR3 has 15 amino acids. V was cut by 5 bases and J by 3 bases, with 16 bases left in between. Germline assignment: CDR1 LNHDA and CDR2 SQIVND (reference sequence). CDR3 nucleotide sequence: TGTGCCAGTAGTCTCTGGTCCAGGAAAGAAGAGACCCAGTACTTC. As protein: CASSLWSRKEETQYF.

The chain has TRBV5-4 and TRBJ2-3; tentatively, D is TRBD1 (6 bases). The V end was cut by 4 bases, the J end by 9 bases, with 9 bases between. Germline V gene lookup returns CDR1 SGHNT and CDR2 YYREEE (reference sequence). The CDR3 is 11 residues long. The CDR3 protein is CASSRQETQYF. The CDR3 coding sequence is TGTGCCAGCAGCAGACAGGAGACGCAGTATTTT.

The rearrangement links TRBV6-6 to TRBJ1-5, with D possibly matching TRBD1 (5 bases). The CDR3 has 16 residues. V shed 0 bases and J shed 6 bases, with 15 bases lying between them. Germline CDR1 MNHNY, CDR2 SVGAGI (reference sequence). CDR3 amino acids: CASSYSGRVPGQPQHF. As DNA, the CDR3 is TGTGCCAGCAGTTACTCGGGCAGGGTGCCAGGTCAGCCCCAGCATTTT.

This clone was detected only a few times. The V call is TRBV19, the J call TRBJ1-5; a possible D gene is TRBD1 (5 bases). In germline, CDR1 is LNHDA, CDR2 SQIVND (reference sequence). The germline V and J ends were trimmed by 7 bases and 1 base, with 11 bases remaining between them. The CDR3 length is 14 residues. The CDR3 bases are TGTGCCAGTACTAGAAACAGGAGCAATCAGCCCCAGCATTTT. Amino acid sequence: CASTRNRSNQPQHF. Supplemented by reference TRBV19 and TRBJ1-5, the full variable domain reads DGGITQSPKYLFRKEGQNVTLSCEQNLNHDAMYWYRQDPGQGLRLIYYSQIVNDFQKGDIAEGYSVSREKKESFPLTVTSAQKNPTAFYLCASTRNRSNQPQHFGDGTRLSIL.

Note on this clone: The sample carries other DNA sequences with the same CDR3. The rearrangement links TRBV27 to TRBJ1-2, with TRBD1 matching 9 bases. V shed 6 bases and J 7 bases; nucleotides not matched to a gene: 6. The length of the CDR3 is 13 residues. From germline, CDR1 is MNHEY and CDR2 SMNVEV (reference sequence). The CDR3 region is CASSQTGGGGYTF. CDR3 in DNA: TGTGCCAGCAGCCAGACAGGGGGGGGTGGCTACACCTTC.

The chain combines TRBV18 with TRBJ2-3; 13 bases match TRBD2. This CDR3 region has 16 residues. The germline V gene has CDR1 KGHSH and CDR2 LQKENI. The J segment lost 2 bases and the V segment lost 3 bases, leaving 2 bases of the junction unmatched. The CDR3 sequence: CASSPGLAGSTDTQYF. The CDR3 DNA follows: TGTGCCAGCTCACCGGGACTAGCGGGATCCACAGATACGCAGTATTTT.

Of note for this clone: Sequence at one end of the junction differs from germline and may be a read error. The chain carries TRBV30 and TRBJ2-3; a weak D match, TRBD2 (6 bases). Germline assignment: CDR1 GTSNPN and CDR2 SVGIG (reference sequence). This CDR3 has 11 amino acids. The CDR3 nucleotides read TGTGCCTGGAGTGTAAATCGGGAGTGTGATTTT. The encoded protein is CAWSVNRECDF.

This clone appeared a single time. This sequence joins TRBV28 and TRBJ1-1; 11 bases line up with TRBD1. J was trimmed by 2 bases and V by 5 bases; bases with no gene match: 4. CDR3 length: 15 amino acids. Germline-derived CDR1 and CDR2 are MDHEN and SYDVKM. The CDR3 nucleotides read TGTGCCAGCAGTGGGGACAGGGGGTTTAACACTGAAGCTTTCTTT. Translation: CASSGDRGFNTEAFF.

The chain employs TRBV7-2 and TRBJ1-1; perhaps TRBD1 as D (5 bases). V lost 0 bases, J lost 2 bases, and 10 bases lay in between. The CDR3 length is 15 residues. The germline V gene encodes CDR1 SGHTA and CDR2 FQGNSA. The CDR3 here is CASSLALGGNTEAFF. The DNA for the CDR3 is TGTGCCAGCAGCTTAGCGCTGGGGGGAAACACTGAAGCTTTCTTT.

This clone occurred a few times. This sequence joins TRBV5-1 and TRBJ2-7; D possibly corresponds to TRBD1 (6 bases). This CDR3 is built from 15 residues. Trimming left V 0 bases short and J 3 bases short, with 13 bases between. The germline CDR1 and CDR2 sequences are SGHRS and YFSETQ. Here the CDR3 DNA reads TGCGCCAGCAGCTTGGGGGCAGGGGCGCTCTACGAGCAGTACTTC. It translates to CASSLGAGALYEQYF.

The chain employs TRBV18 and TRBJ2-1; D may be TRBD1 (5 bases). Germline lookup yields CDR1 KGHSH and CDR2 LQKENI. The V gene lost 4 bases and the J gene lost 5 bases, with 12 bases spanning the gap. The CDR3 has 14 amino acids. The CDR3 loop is CASSRQSGNNEQFF. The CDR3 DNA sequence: TGTGCCAGCTCACGACAGAGTGGGAACAATGAGCAGTTCTTC.

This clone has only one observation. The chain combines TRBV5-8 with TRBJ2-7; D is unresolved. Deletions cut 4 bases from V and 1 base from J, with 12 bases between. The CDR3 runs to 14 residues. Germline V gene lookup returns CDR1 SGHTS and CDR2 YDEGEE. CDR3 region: CASSRVAVSYEQYF. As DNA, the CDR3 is TGTGCCAGCAGCCGGGTGGCCGTTTCCTACGAGCAGTACTTC. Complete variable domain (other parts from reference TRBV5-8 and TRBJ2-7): EAGVTQSPTHLIKTRGQQATLRCSPISGHTSVYWYQQALGLGLQFLLWYDEGEERNRGNFPPRFSGRQFPNYSSELNVNALELEDSALYLCASSRVAVSYEQYFGPGTRLTVT.

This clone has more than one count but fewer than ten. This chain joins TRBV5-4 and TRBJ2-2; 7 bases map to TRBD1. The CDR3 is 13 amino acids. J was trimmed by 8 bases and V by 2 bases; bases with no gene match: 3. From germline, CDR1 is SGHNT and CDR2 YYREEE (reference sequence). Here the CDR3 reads CASSFRGSGELFF. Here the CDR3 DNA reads TGTGCCAGCAGCTTCAGGGGGTCTGGGGAGCTGTTTTTT.

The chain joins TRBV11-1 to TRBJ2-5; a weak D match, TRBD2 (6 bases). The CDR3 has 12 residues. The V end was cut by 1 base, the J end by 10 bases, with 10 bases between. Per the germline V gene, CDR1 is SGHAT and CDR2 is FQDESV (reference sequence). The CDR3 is CASSLGGVGQYF. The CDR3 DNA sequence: TGTGCCAGCAGCTTAGGGGGGGTGGGCCAGTACTTC.

The CDR3 region is CASSPQQPEAFF. For the CDR3, the DNA is TGTGCCAGCAGCCCACAACAACCGGAAGCTTTCTTT. The chain has TRBV7-9 and TRBJ1-1; no clear D gene. The CDR3 sequence is 12 residues long. Per the germline V gene, CDR1 is SEHNR and CDR2 is FQNEAQ (reference sequence). V was pared by 5 bases and J by 8 bases, with 12 bases between.

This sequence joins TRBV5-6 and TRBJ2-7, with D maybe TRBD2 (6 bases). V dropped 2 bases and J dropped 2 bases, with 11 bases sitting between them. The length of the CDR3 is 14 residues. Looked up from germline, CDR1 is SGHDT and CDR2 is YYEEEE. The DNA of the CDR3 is TGTGCCAGCAGCTTAGTTAGCGGAACCTACGAGCAGTACTTC. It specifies CASSLVSGTYEQYF.

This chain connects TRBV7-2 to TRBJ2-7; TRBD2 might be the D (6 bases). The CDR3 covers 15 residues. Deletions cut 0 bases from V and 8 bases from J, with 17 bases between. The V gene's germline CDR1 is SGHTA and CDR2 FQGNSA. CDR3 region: CASSLATGTGLKQYF. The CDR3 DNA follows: TGTGCCAGCAGCTTAGCGACTGGGACTGGCCTCAAGCAGTACTTC.

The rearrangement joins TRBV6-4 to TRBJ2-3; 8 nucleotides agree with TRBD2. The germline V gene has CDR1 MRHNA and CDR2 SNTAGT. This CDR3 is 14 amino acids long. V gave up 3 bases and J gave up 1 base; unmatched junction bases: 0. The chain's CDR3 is CASSERGGTDTQYF. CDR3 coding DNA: TGTGCCAGCAGTGAGCGGGGGGGCACAGATACGCAGTATTTT.

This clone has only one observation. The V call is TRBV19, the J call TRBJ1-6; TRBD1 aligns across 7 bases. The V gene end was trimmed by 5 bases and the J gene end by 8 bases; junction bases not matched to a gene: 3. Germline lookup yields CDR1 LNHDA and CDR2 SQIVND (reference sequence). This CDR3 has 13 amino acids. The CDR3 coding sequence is TGTGCCAGTAGTCGGACAGGAGATTCACCCCTCCACTTT. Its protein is CASSRTGDSPLHF.

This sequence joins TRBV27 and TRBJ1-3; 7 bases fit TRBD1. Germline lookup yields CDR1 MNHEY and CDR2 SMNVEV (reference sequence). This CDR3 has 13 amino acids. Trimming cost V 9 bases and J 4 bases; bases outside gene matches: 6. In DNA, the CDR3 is TGTGCCAGTGGATCGACAGGGGGAAACACCATATATTTT. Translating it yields CASGSTGGNTIYF.

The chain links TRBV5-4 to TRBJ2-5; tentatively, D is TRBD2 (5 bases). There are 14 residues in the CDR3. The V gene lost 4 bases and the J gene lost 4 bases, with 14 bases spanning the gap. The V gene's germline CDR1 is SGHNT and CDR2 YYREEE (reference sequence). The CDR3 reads CASSAPDGIETQYF. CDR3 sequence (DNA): TGTGCCAGCAGCGCCCCCGACGGGATAGAGACCCAGTACTTC.

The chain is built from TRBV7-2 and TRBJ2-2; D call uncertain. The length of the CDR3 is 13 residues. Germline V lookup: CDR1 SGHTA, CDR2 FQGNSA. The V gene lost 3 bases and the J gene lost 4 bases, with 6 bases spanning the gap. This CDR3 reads CASSFDITGELFF. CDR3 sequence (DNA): TGTGCCAGCAGCTTTGACATCACCGGGGAGCTGTTTTTT.